This TCR beta chain was obtained from a study of OX40 agonist ivuxolimab in advanced cancers. Study in general: Previous treatment with anti-PD-1, anti-PD-L1 or anti-CTLA-4 therapy was allowed; under 50% had received some. General study points: Clones of CD4+ and CD8+ blood T cells grew by week 6 at doses of 0.1 to 3.0 mg/kg.

TCRdb's table, derived via immunoSEQ multiplex PCR, lists solely in-frame clones and lacks some. The sample contains 72,000 or so clones, approximately 86% of which appear only once. Worth noting for this clone: The antigen is unknown.

Germline CDR1 is SNHLY and CDR2 is FYNNEI. The length of the CDR3 is 16 residues. With V trimmed by 2 bases and J by 5 bases, 7 bases remained unmatched. A history of autoimmune disease or systemic immunosuppression excluded patients. The clonotype was recovered from an adult with an advanced solid tumor such as melanoma, head and neck, liver or kidney cancer. This rearrangement joins TRBV2 to TRBJ2-1, with 9 bases fitting TRBD2. The sequencing here drew on CD4+ or CD8+ T cells sorted from blood, taken in a trial of the OX40 agonist ivuxolimab. CDR3 residues: CASSERNSGGDNEQFF. CDR3 DNA: TGTGCCAGCAGTGAACGGAATAGCGGGGGTGACAATGAGCAGTTCTTC.